The entry that follows covers one T cell receptor beta chain sequence. The V and J ends lost 1 base and 4 bases, in that order; junction bases with no gene match: 6. Germline CDR1 is LGHDT and CDR2 is YNNKEL (reference sequence). The CDR3 spans 17 residues. Under the authors' procedure: Amplifying reference gene primers gave estimates of nucleated cell counts. Only in-frame clones appear in the TCRdb table, and some are missing; sequencing was by immunoSEQ multiplex PCR. Clone size and the V and J calls come from that table; the DNA yielded D and trimming. The table includes about 85,000 clones, around 87% detected once. The sample originates from a study of blood T cell repertoires in COVID-19. Across the whole study: Acute-phase and convalescent COVID-19 samples originated in the United States, Italy and Spain. T cells, B-cell-depleted T cells, or PBMCs supplied cDNA or gDNA.

V gene TRBV3-1 (or the pseudogene TRBV3-2) combines with J gene TRBJ2-1; 11 positions agree with TRBD2. Sequencing input: peripheral blood. The sequence derives from a woman of 80 years or more with active or convalescent COVID-19. CDR3 protein: CASSQGTLAGGYNEQFF. The DNA for the CDR3 is TGTGCCAGCAGCCAAGGAACGCTAGCGGGAGGTTACAATGAGCAGTTCTTC.